This is a list of T cell receptor beta chains from one sample in a study of T cells in Graves' hyperthyroidism and ophthalmopathy. Each CDR3 protein is one row after TCRdb ran MiXCR on the multiplex PCR reads. The top ten hold 16% of the sample, which has hundreds of thousands of distinct CDR3 sequences, around 20% seen once. Material: blood. The source of these receptors is a woman between 50 and 59 years old with Graves' hyperthyroidism that later progressed to Graves' ophthalmopathy. CDR3s include the opening cysteine and the closing phenylalanine or tryptophan. Fields, in order: CDR3 DNA, CDR3 protein, D gene, clone size, J gene, V gene. A D gene is named only where the DNA matches it firmly. Part of the rows lack a size; the others show once, few, many or a class for expanded clones.

TGCAGCGGCCTGACAGGTTACGGGGAGCTGTTTTTT	CSGLTGYGELFF	.	.	TRBJ2-2	TRBV29-1
TGTGCCACACAAGAATACAATGAGCAGTTCTTC	CATQEYNEQFF	.	.	TRBJ2-1	TRBV6-1
TGTGCCAGCAGCCAAGACAGGTCCGAGGGCTACACCTTC	CASSQDRSEGYTF	.	.	TRBJ1-2	TRBV3-1
TGTGCCAGCAGCGTAGTCACGGAGGCGCAGTTCTTC	CASSVVTEAQFF	.	.	TRBJ2-1	TRBV9
TGCGCCAGCAGCCTACAGGGTTCTGGCACAGATACGCAGTATTTT	CASSLQGSGTDTQYF	.	.	TRBJ2-3	TRBV5-1
TGTGCCAGCTCACCCGGGGACAGGGAAATTGAGCAGTTCTTC	CASSPGDREIEQFF	TRBD1	few	TRBJ2-1	TRBV18
TGTGCCAGCGCTTCGACAGGGTTTAACTATGGCTACACCTTC	CASASTGFNYGYTF	TRBD1	many	TRBJ1-2	TRBV27
TGTGCCAGCAGCCAGGAAGGTTCGGTCGGCTACACCTTC	CASSQEGSVGYTF	.	many	TRBJ1-2	TRBV3-1
TGTGCCAGCAGCCCGGGTAGCGGGGGGTCTCAAGAGACCCAGTACTTC	CASSPGSGGSQETQYF	TRBD2	few	TRBJ2-5	TRBV7-3
TGTGCCAGTAGTATGACGGGCAGGGTTGATGGCTACACCTTC	CASSMTGRVDGYTF	.	few	TRBJ1-2	TRBV19
TGTGCCAGCAGCCATCGTGGACAGGGGAACTATGGCTACACCTTC	CASSHRGQGNYGYTF	TRBD1	many	TRBJ1-2	TRBV3-1
TGTGCCAGCAGAACGGGACTAGCGGGAATCACAGATACGCAGTATTTT	CASRTGLAGITDTQYF	TRBD2	many	TRBJ2-3	TRBV6-1
TGTGCCAGCTCACCAAGGGCAGATATGAACACTGAAGCTTTCTTT	CASSPRADMNTEAFF	.	many	TRBJ1-1	TRBV18
TGTGCCAGCAGTTACCTCGCTCGGACAGGGAAGGGCGTGAACAGCAATCAGCCCCAGCATTTT	CASSYLARTGKGVNSNQPQHF	TRBD1	.	TRBJ1-5	TRBV2
TGCAGCGAGAAGGGGGCGAACGTCAATCAGCCCCAGCATTTT	CSEKGANVNQPQHF	TRBD1	.	TRBJ1-5	TRBV29-1
TGTGCCAGCAGCGTAGCGGCAGGGGGAAACACCATATATTTT	CASSVAAGGNTIYF	.	few	TRBJ1-3	TRBV9
TGCGCCAGCAGCGATAGCGGGAGTGTTTCAGATACGCAGTATTTT	CASSDSGSVSDTQYF	TRBD2	.	TRBJ2-3	TRBV5-1
TGTGCCAGCAGCTCCGGGACAGGACAAGAGACCCAGTACTTC	CASSSGTGQETQYF	TRBD1	many	TRBJ2-5	TRBV5-8
TGTGCCAGCAGTCATTCCTCAGGAGGGGTGAACACTGAAGCTTTCTTT	CASSHSSGGVNTEAFF	.	many	TRBJ1-1	TRBV6-1
TGTGCCAGCAGCGGAGGGACAGGCGGGGAGGCGCAGTATTTT	CASSGGTGGEAQYF	TRBD1	few	TRBJ2-3	TRBV7-9
TGTGCCAGTAGTATATCCCGGGACAGGGGTAATGAGCAGTTCTTC	CASSISRDRGNEQFF	TRBD1	.	TRBJ2-1	TRBV19
TGTGCCAGCAGCCTACGGACGAGGACTGAAGCTTTCTTT	CASSLRTRTEAFF	.	many	TRBJ1-1	TRBV11-3
TGTGCCAGCAGTTACAACAGGGGAAGGAACACTGAAGCTTTCTTT	CASSYNRGRNTEAFF	TRBD1	.	TRBJ1-1	TRBV28
TGTGCTAGCAGCTCAACCCCGGCACAGTCCTACAATGAGCAGTTCTTC	CASSSTPAQSYNEQFF	.	few	TRBJ2-1	TRBV7-7
TGTGCCAGCAGTTCCGACGGGTCCTCTAGCACAGATACGCAGTATTTT	CASSSDGSSSTDTQYF	.	.	TRBJ2-3	TRBV6-2/TRBV6-3
TGTGCCAGCAGTTACAGGGTGGATGAAAAACTGTTTTTT	CASSYRVDEKLFF	.	.	TRBJ1-4	TRBV6-2/TRBV6-3